This T cell receptor (beta chain) was profiled in a study of patients and donors after allogeneic stem cell transplantation. Per the germline V gene, CDR1 is DFQATT and CDR2 is SNEGSKA (reference sequence). The V end was cut by 7 bases, the J end by 0 bases, with 13 bases between. The CDR3 sequence is 14 residues long. A single record per CDR3 protein comes from TCRdb applying MiXCR to the RT-PCR reads. Here the sample spans fewer than 200,000 distinct CDR3 sequences, 30% being singletons. This sequence joins TRBV20-1 and TRBJ2-1, with a weak D call TRBD1 (6 bases). This TCR came from a human donor who was either an allogeneic HSCT recipient or a stem cell or donor lymphocyte infusion donor (not recorded which). It is not recorded whose cells these are; they may come from a transplant donor. The source material was blood, either unsorted or a sorted T cell fraction (not recorded which). The CDR3 DNA sequence: TGCAGTGGGGGGCGGCTTAGCTCCTACAATGAGCAGTTCTTC. It codes for CSGGRLSSYNEQFF.